Listed here are 13 T cell receptor beta chains from one sample, sequenced in a study of tumour-infiltrating T cells in Burkitt lymphoma. Generated by immunoSEQ multiplex PCR, the TCRdb table keeps only in-frame clones and is missing some. The sample includes about 2,000 clones, less than 15% of them seen just once. What was sequenced was tumor tissue. Every receptor here comes from a human donor with Burkitt lymphoma.

The CDR3 here is CASSQTQGNSGYTF. CDR3 coding DNA: TGTGCCAGCTCACAAACACAGGGGAATAGTGGCTACACCTTC. The chain combines TRBV18 with TRBJ1-2; 7 bases fit TRBD1. Per the germline V gene, CDR1 is KGHSH and CDR2 is LQKENI. Germline trimming cut 4 bases from V and 7 bases from J; bases unmatched to any gene: 9. The CDR3 totals 14 residues.

This clone was detected a few times. V and J are TRBV27 and TRBJ1-4; TRBD1 matches at 9 bases. The CDR3 is 18 residues long. The germline V gene has CDR1 MNHEY and CDR2 SMNVEV (reference sequence). The ends lost 6 bases at V and 7 bases at J; junction bases unmatched: 18. The CDR3 spells CASRERGQGMNSGEKLFF. The CDR3, as DNA: TGTGCCAGCAGAGAGCGGGGACAGGGAATGAATTCTGGTGAAAAACTGTTTTTT.

The rearrangement links TRBV7-2 to TRBJ2-7; 8 bases match TRBD2. CDR1 and CDR2 (germline): SGHTA, FQGNSA. After removal of 8 bases from V and 1 base from J, the junction contained 7 bases not matched to a gene. The CDR3 loop spans 14 amino acids. The CDR3 loop reads CASHPGGVSYEQYF. The CDR3 nucleotides read TGTGCCAGCCACCCGGGGGGGGTGTCCTACGAGCAGTACTTC.

This clone was observed a few times. The junction departs from germline at one end; a sequencing error may be responsible. The chain carries TRBV30 and TRBJ1-1; no clear D gene. From germline, CDR1 is GTSNPN and CDR2 SVGIG (reference sequence). The CDR3 extends over 12 amino acids. CDR3 residues: CAWGPINTEAFF. CDR3 sequence (DNA): TGTGCCTGGGGACCGATAAACACTGAAGCTTTTTTT.

The chain couples TRBV18 to TRBJ2-2, with a weak D call TRBD1 (6 bases). The CDR3 loop spans 14 amino acids. V was cut by 6 bases and J by 3 bases, with 11 bases left in between. CDR1 is KGHSH, CDR2 LQKENI, per germline. CDR3 bases: TGTGCCAGCTCTCCCGGGACATACACCGGGGAGCTGTTTTTT. Translation: CASSPGTYTGELFF. Combining the CDR3 with reference TRBV18 and TRBJ2-2 gives the whole variable domain NAGVMQNPRHLVRRRGQEARLRCSPMKGHSHVYWYRQLPEEGLKFMVYLQKENIIDESGMPKERFSAEFPKEGPSILRIQQVVRGDSAAYFCASSPGTYTGELFFGEGSRLTVL.

The chain uses TRBV19 and TRBJ2-7; D possibly corresponds to TRBD2 (6 bases). The germline CDR1 and CDR2 sequences are LNHDA and SQIVND (reference sequence). The CDR3 extends over 13 amino acids. Trimming took off 5 bases at V and 5 bases at J, with 13 bases between the two ends. In DNA form, the CDR3 reads TGTGCCAGTAGTCGATTCTGGGGGGACGAGCAGTACTTC. It codes for CASSRFWGDEQYF.

This clone was counted between two and nine times. The same CDR3 also results from other DNA sequences found in this sample. This chain links TRBV4-3 with TRBJ1-2; D is undetermined. Per the germline V gene, CDR1 is LGHNA and CDR2 is YSLEER. With 1 base removed from V and 8 bases from J, the gap between germline ends came to 14 bases. There are 14 residues in the CDR3. Here the CDR3 DNA reads TGCGCCAGCAGCCAAGTGGGTGAGGGATGGGGCTACACCTTC. Translating it yields CASSQVGEGWGYTF.

This clone has more than one count but fewer than ten. The J gene is TRBJ1-2, the V gene TRBV13, with TRBD1 as a possible D gene (5 bases). Deletions cut 3 bases from V and 4 bases from J, with 18 bases between. The CDR3 sequence is 16 residues long. The germline gives CDR1 PRHDT, CDR2 FYEKMQ (reference sequence). This CDR3 reads CASSFQGSSPSYGYTF. The CDR3 coding sequence is TGTGCCAGCAGCTTTCAGGGCTCCTCACCATCCTATGGCTACACCTTC.

The chain combines TRBV30 with TRBJ1-1; 12 bases map to TRBD1. The germline V gene encodes CDR1 GTSNPN and CDR2 SVGIG (reference sequence). The CDR3 runs 16 residues. The ends lost 1 base at V and 1 base at J; junction bases unmatched: 4. For the CDR3, the DNA is TGTGCCTGGAGTGGGGGACAGGGGGCTTGGAACACTGAAGCTTTCTTT. It specifies CAWSGGQGAWNTEAFF.

V gene TRBV4-1 combines with J gene TRBJ1-2; possible D gene TRBD1, 6 bases. Germline V gene sequence: CDR1 MGHRA, CDR2 YSYEKL. The CDR3 loop spans 16 amino acids. Trimming pared 1 base from V and 0 bases from J, leaving 12 bases between. CDR3 in amino acids: CASSQGPGATNYGYTF. The CDR3 DNA reads as TGCGCCAGCAGCCAAGGTCCGGGGGCTACTAACTATGGCTACACCTTC.

In this sample, this clone turned up once. The chain is built from TRBV4-3 and TRBJ2-1; D is perhaps TRBD2 (5 bases). In germline, CDR1 is LGHNA, CDR2 YSLEER. V lost 0 bases and J 8 bases, leaving 20 bases between the germline ends. The CDR3 length is 17 residues. The CDR3 region is CASSQDGWRGGADEQFF. CDR3 coding DNA: TGCGCCAGCAGCCAAGATGGATGGCGAGGTGGAGCGGATGAGCAGTTCTTC.

The chain employs TRBV5-3 and TRBJ2-7, with a possible D match to TRBD1 (6 bases). TRBV5-3 is an ORF for which the function is uncertain. The CDR3 sequence is 14 residues long. V lost 4 bases and J 5 bases, leaving 16 bases between the germline ends. The CDR3, as DNA: TGTGCCAGAAGCCCACCCCAGGGGAACCACGAGCAGTACTTC. Encoded protein: CARSPPQGNHEQYF.

The table lists this clone with a few counts. A read error may account for a junction end that differs from germline. The chain couples TRBV28 to TRBJ2-7; tentative D call: TRBD1 (6 bases). The germline V gene encodes CDR1 MDHEN and CDR2 SYDVKM. The CDR3 is 14 amino acids. CDR3 protein: CASSFGSVRGRMHF. The DNA for the CDR3 is TGTGCCAGCAGTTTCGGCAGCGTCAGGGGTCGAATGCACTTC.